The 18 T cell receptor beta chains listed next were all sequenced from one sample in a study of blood T cells in healthy people across ages. A J-beta primer mix and a sample-barcoded 5' primer were used in a second PCR of about 6 to 12 cycles. MiXCR, applied by TCRdb to the 5' RACE reads, yields one record per CDR3 protein. The sample consists of fewer than 750,000 distinct CDR3 sequences, about 51% of them appearing once. Sequenced input: blood. These receptor sequences come from a woman older than 75 in good health.

This clonotype was counted at least ten times. The chain joins TRBV18 to TRBJ2-1, with D maybe TRBD2 (5 bases). The germline V and J ends were trimmed by 6 bases and 5 bases, with 14 bases remaining between them. This CDR3 is built from 14 residues. Germline values: CDR1 KGHSH, CDR2 LQKENI. This CDR3 reads CASSLASNNNEQFF. The CDR3 bases are TGTGCCAGCTCCCTTGCTAGCAACAACAATGAGCAGTTCTTC.

CDR3 region: CATSPPDNNEQFF. The CDR3 region has the DNA TGTGCCACCAGTCCCCCGGACAATAATGAGCAGTTCTTC. The chain uses TRBV24-1 and TRBJ2-1; perhaps TRBD1 as D (5 bases). V was clipped by 6 bases and J by 7 bases, with 12 bases between them. The CDR3 contains 13 residues. Germline V gene data show CDR1 as KGHDR and CDR2 as SFDVKD.

This clonotype was observed a handful of times. The chain joins TRBV6-1 to TRBJ1-3; weak D call: TRBD1 (6 bases). Between the trimmed V and J ends, which lost 10 bases and 2 bases, there was a span of 27 bases. The CDR3 spans 18 residues. Per the germline V gene, CDR1 is MNHNS and CDR2 is SASEGT. Written as DNA, the CDR3 is TGTGCCACAACTCTAAACGGGGCCAGGGGAATTGCTGGAAACACCATATATTTT. Translated: CATTLNGARGIAGNTIYF.

This clonotype has a single count. The chain uses TRBV2 and TRBJ2-4; TRBD1 aligns across 7 bases. Germline-derived CDR1 and CDR2 are SNHLY and FYNNEI. With V trimmed by 2 bases and J by 5 bases, 6 bases remained unmatched. CDR3 length equals 15 residues. This CDR3 reads CASSELGQSQNIQYF. The CDR3 nucleotides are TGTGCCAGCAGTGAACTGGGACAGAGTCAAAACATTCAGTACTTC.

This clonotype has ten or more counts. The V and J genes are TRBV25-1 and TRBJ2-7, with a weak D call TRBD2 (6 bases). CDR3 length: 15 amino acids. Germline CDR1 is MGHDK and CDR2 is SYGVNS. The ends were cut back, 3 bases at V and 2 bases at J, with 14 bases in the middle. The CDR3 sequence is CASSEAGNHPYEQYF. CDR3 DNA: TGTGCCAGCAGTGAGGCGGGAAACCACCCCTACGAGCAGTACTTC.

J is TRBJ2-2 and V is TRBV20-1; 7 bases align to TRBD2. The CDR3 extends over 15 amino acids. CDR1 DFQATT and CDR2 SNEGSKA come from the germline V gene (reference sequence). The ends lost 6 bases at V and 7 bases at J; junction bases unmatched: 14. This CDR3 reads CSAEGLTSEVGELFF. In DNA form, the CDR3 reads TGCAGTGCGGAGGGCCTTACTAGCGAAGTCGGGGAGCTGTTTTTT.

J is TRBJ2-7 and V is TRBV2; TRBD2 matches 11 bases. Per germline, CDR1 SNHLY and CDR2 FYNNEI. This CDR3 spans 14 amino acids. With V trimmed by 7 bases and J by 5 bases, 7 bases remained unmatched. CDR3 loop: CASKRLAGQNEQYF. In nucleotides, the CDR3 is TGTGCCAGCAAACGACTAGCGGGACAGAACGAGCAGTACTTC.

The chain employs TRBV20-1 and TRBJ2-4, with 8 bases fitting TRBD2. Germline V gene lookup returns CDR1 DFQATT and CDR2 SNEGSKA (reference sequence). V trimming: 3 bases; J trimming: 8 bases; junction bases outside the gene matches: 9. CDR3 length equals 14 residues. CDR3 DNA: TGCAGTGCTAGCCAACGAGCGGGAGAGTACATTCAGTACTTC. As protein: CSASQRAGEYIQYF.

The genes are TRBV20-1 and TRBJ2-1, with TRBD2 matching 10 bases. CDR1 is DFQATT, CDR2 SNEGSKA, per germline (reference sequence). With 3 bases clipped from V and 10 bases from J, the junction kept 12 bases outside the gene matches. There are 15 residues in the CDR3. The CDR3 DNA reads as TGCAGTGCTAGCCGATTGCTAGCGGGAGCATGGGAGCAGTTCTTC. Protein product: CSASRLLAGAWEQFF.

The sample holds many counts of this clonotype. The junction departs from germline at one end; a sequencing error may be responsible. J is TRBJ2-5 and V is TRBV7-7, with D unclear. CDR1 is SSHAT, CDR2 FNYEAQ, per germline (reference sequence). The CDR3 runs 13 residues. CDR3: CASSLDRSETQYF. The CDR3 DNA reads TGTGCTAGCAGCTTGGATAGGAGCGAGACCCAGTACTTC.

This clonotype occurred a few times. The chain has TRBV28 and TRBJ1-1, with D perhaps matching TRBD1 (6 bases). Trimming removed 3 bases from V and 3 bases from J, with 14 bases in between. The length of the CDR3 is 15 residues. Germline V lookup: CDR1 MDHEN, CDR2 SYDVKM. The CDR3 protein is CASSLVGARDTEAFF. Here the CDR3 DNA reads TGTGCCAGCAGTTTGGTGGGGGCGCGGGACACTGAAGCTTTCTTT.

This chain joins TRBV7-7 and TRBJ2-5, with a weak D call TRBD2 (5 bases). Trimming removed 5 bases from V and 5 bases from J, with 21 bases in between. The CDR3 runs to 16 residues. Germline V gene data show CDR1 as SSHAT and CDR2 as FNYEAQ (reference sequence). CDR3: CASSKHSPITGETQYF. For the CDR3, the DNA is TGTGCCAGCAGCAAACATTCTCCGATCACGGGGGAGACCCAGTACTTC.

The V call is TRBV5-1, the J call TRBJ2-5; 7 bases line up with TRBD2. The tail of the sequence fits TRBJ2-7 better, so the J call may be wrong. Per germline, CDR1 SGHRS and CDR2 YFSETQ. The CDR3 covers 15 residues. The DNA of the CDR3 is TGCGCCAGCAGCTCCGGTTGGGGGGGAGTTGACGAGCAGTACTTC. Protein: CASSSGWGGVDEQYF.

The V gene is TRBV25-1, the J gene TRBJ1-2; D perhaps matches TRBD1 (5 bases). Trimming shortened V by 5 bases and J by 5 bases, and 18 bases separated the two germline ends. The CDR3 extends over 15 amino acids. Germline V gene lookup returns CDR1 MGHDK and CDR2 SYGVNS. CDR3 sequence (DNA): TGTGCCAGCAGTCATTATCCGGGACGCCTATATGGCTACACCTTC. Its translation is CASSHYPGRLYGYTF.

This sequence joins TRBV12-3 or TRBV12-4 and TRBJ2-2; D not certain. The CDR3 covers 11 residues. Between the trimmed V and J ends, which lost 6 bases and 5 bases, there was a span of 4 bases. As DNA, the CDR3 is TGTGCCAGCAGGCAGACCGGGGAGCTGTTTTTT. The encoded protein is CASRQTGELFF.

This clonotype was counted only a few times. This chain joins TRBV28 and TRBJ1-2; a possible D gene is TRBD1 (5 bases). The CDR3 covers 15 residues. Germline V gene sequence: CDR1 MDHEN, CDR2 SYDVKM. Between the trimmed V and J ends, which lost 4 bases and 0 bases, there was a span of 12 bases. The CDR3 nucleotides read TGTGCCAGCAGTTCGCCCGGGGACCCTAACTATGGCTACACCTTC. Translated, it gives CASSSPGDPNYGYTF.

The chain is built from TRBV5-1 and TRBJ2-5, with 7 bases that match TRBD2. Germline trimming cut 1 base from V and 0 bases from J; bases unmatched to any gene: 6. From germline, CDR1 is SGHRS and CDR2 YFSETQ. There are 16 residues in the CDR3. The CDR3 DNA reads TGCGCCAGCAGCTTGAACCCTAGCGGCTACCAAGAGACCCAGTACTTC. Protein sequence: CASSLNPSGYQETQYF.

Comment on this clonotype: A much bigger clone sits one base away, suggesting this may be a read error. V is TRBV12-3 or TRBV12-4 and J is TRBJ2-3; 8 bases line up with TRBD2. CDR3 size: 14 residues. CDR3 sequence (DNA): TGTACCAGCAGCCAGCGGGAGTGGGCAGATACGCAGTATTTT. Its protein is CTSSQREWADTQYF.